The rows below give T cell receptor beta chains drawn from one sample of a study of molecular identifiers for immune sequencing clone quantification. TCRdb re-called the PCR reads with MiXCR, one entry per CDR3 protein. Of roughly 300,000 distinct CDR3 sequences in the sample, roughly a quarter were seen once. Sample: naive CD8+ T cells from blood, with Jurkat cell RNA spiked in. The origin of the receptors is a human donor in good health. Some libraries in this study had Jurkat cell RNA spiked in. Each CDR3 is given with its conserved first and last residue. A D gene is named only where the DNA matches it firmly. The listing skips clone size in some rows; elsewhere it reads once, few, many or a size class.

D: TRBD2
size: many
V: TRBV29-1
J: TRBJ2-3
CDR3: CSVSGLAGGHRTDTQYF
DNA: TGCAGCGTCTCGGGTCTAGCGGGAGGGCACCGCACAGATACGCAGTATTTT

D: NA
size: once
V: TRBV25-1
J: TRBJ2-7
CDR3: CASSESGKAYEQYF
DNA: TGTGCCAGCAGTGAATCGGGCAAGGCCTACGAGCAGTACTTC

D: TRBD1
size: NA
V: TRBV28
J: TRBJ2-2
CDR3: CASSLPGQFANTGELFF
DNA: TGTGCCAGCAGTTTGCCGGGACAGTTCGCGAACACCGGGGAGCTGTTTTTT

D: NA
size: NA
V: TRBV25-1
J: TRBJ2-5
CDR3: CASSDSSFRTQYF
DNA: TGTGCCAGCAGTGACTCCAGCTTTCGGACCCAGTACTTC

D: TRBD1
size: many
V: TRBV12-3/TRBV12-4
J: TRBJ2-3
CDR3: CASSPPGTEPSVTQYF
DNA: TGTGCCAGCAGTCCCCCCGGGACAGAGCCGTCGGTTACGCAGTATTTT

D: NA
size: NA
V: TRBV29-1
J: TRBJ2-7
CDR3: CSADPGHGAAPYF
DNA: TGCAGCGCAGATCCGGGACATGGTGCCGCGCCGTACTTC

D: NA
size: many
V: TRBV7-9
J: TRBJ1-1
CDR3: CASSWMNTEAFF
DNA: TGTGCCAGCAGCTGGATGAACACTGAAGCTTTCTTT

D: TRBD2
size: NA
V: TRBV7-6
J: TRBJ2-3
CDR3: CASSLGWATGTSGASTDTQYF
DNA: TGTGCCAGCAGCTTAGGTTGGGCAACTGGGACTAGCGGAGCTAGCACAGATACGCAGTATTTT

D: NA
size: NA
V: TRBV7-2
J: TRBJ2-5
CDR3: CASSLRMRGGTEYF
DNA: TGTGCCAGCAGCTTACGCATGCGAGGGGGGACCGAGTACTTC

D: NA
size: NA
V: TRBV18
J: TRBJ2-7
CDR3: CASSPPLMTDYEQYF
DNA: TGTGCCAGCTCACCACCGCTCATGACTGATTACGAGCAGTACTTC

D: TRBD2
size: NA
V: TRBV6-5
J: TRBJ2-7
CDR3: CATATGTSGSYEQYF
DNA: TGTGCCACCGCAACCGGGACTAGCGGATCCTACGAGCAGTACTTC

D: NA
size: many
V: TRBV20-1
J: TRBJ2-2
CDR3: CSARDRHSNTGELFF
DNA: TGCAGTGCTAGAGATCGACACTCGAACACCGGGGAGCTGTTTTTT

D: NA
size: NA
V: TRBV7-9
J: TRBJ2-7
CDR3: CASGSRTDTYEQYF
DNA: TGTGCCAGCGGCTCCCGGACCGATACCTACGAGCAGTACTTC

D: NA
size: many
V: TRBV4-3
J: TRBJ2-3
CDR3: CASSQDPGQTDTQYF
DNA: TGCGCCAGCAGCCAAGATCCGGGACAAACAGATACGCAGTATTTT

D: NA
size: many
V: TRBV5-1
J: TRBJ1-1
CDR3: CASSLTVRDTEAFF
DNA: TGCGCCAGCAGCTTGACGGTCAGGGACACTGAAGCTTTCTTT

D: NA
size: many
V: TRBV29-1
J: TRBJ1-1
CDR3: CSVEAGFTEAFF
DNA: TGCAGCGTTGAAGCGGGGTTCACTGAAGCTTTCTTT

D: NA
size: few
V: TRBV20-1
J: TRBJ1-2
CDR3: CSALDTGEYGYTF
DNA: TGCAGTGCTTTAGACACGGGAGAATATGGCTACACCTTC

D: NA
size: many
V: TRBV20-1
J: TRBJ1-2
CDR3: CSARSTEVNYGYTF
DNA: TGCAGTGCTAGATCGACAGAAGTTAACTATGGCTACACCTTC

D: NA
size: NA
V: TRBV7-9
J: TRBJ2-5
CDR3: CASIPPNGLGTQYF
DNA: TGTGCCAGCATCCCACCTAACGGCCTCGGGACCCAGTACTTC

D: NA
size: NA
V: TRBV4-3
J: TRBJ1-1
CDR3: CASSQDQGVNTEAFF
DNA: TGCGCCAGCAGCCAAGATCAAGGGGTGAACACTGAAGCTTTCTTT

D: NA
size: NA
V: TRBV28
J: TRBJ2-3
CDR3: CASSLGSLRNPLVADTQYF
DNA: TGTGCCAGCAGTTTGGGCTCTTTACGTAACCCCTTAGTGGCAGATACGCAGTATTTT

D: NA
size: few
V: TRBV20-1
J: TRBJ2-7
CDR3: CSARGNRAYEQYF
DNA: TGCAGTGCTAGAGGTAACAGAGCTTACGAGCAGTACTTC

D: NA
size: many
V: TRBV9
J: TRBJ1-1
CDR3: CASSVVTGRGTEAFF
DNA: TGTGCCAGCAGCGTAGTCACAGGGCGAGGCACTGAAGCTTTCTTT

D: NA
size: NA
V: TRBV2
J: TRBJ2-1
CDR3: CASSVWSYNEQFF
DNA: TGTGCCAGCAGTGTGTGGTCTTACAATGAGCAGTTCTTC

D: NA
size: few
V: TRBV11-2
J: TRBJ2-7
CDR3: CASSLAPGIEQYF
DNA: TGTGCCAGCAGCTTAGCTCCCGGAATCGAGCAGTACTTC

D: NA
size: many
V: TRBV4-1
J: TRBJ2-5
CDR3: CASSQLLEETQYF
DNA: TGCGCCAGCAGCCAACTCTTAGAAGAGACCCAGTACTTC

D: NA
size: NA
V: TRBV13
J: TRBJ1-5
CDR3: CASSLGVDQPQHF
DNA: TGTGCCAGCAGCTTAGGGGTAGATCAGCCCCAGCATTTT

D: NA
size: few
V: TRBV7-9
J: TRBJ1-6
CDR3: CASSDGSNSPLHF
DNA: TGTGCCAGCAGCGATGGGAGTAATTCACCCCTCCACTTT

D: NA
size: few
V: TRBV4-1
J: TRBJ1-1
CDR3: CACSQVHGSGTEAFF
DNA: TGCGCCTGCAGCCAAGTACACGGCAGTGGAACTGAAGCTTTCTTT

D: NA
size: few
V: TRBV7-9
J: TRBJ2-1
CDR3: CASSRFEDEQFF
DNA: TGTGCCAGCAGCCGATTTGAGGATGAGCAGTTCTTC

D: NA
size: NA
V: TRBV12-3/TRBV12-4
J: TRBJ2-7
CDR3: CASSFFQAREQYF
DNA: TGTGCCAGCAGTTTTTTTCAGGCCAGGGAGCAGTACTTC

D: NA
size: NA
V: TRBV7-9
J: TRBJ2-2
CDR3: CASSLSPTGNTGELFF
DNA: TGTGCCAGCAGCTTATCTCCGACAGGGAACACCGGGGAGCTGTTTTTT

D: NA
size: many
V: TRBV29-1
J: TRBJ1-1
CDR3: CSCGTEAFF
DNA: TGCAGCTGTGGGACTGAAGCTTTCTTT

D: TRBD2
size: many
V: TRBV20-1
J: TRBJ2-3
CDR3: CSARRLAGGPDTQYF
DNA: TGCAGTGCTAGGCGACTAGCGGGAGGGCCAGATACGCAGTATTTT

D: TRBD1
size: few
V: TRBV6-5
J: TRBJ1-6
CDR3: CASTAAGGYQNSPLHF
DNA: TGTGCCAGCACGGCAGCAGGGGGATACCAAAATTCACCCCTCCACTTT

D: NA
size: NA
V: TRBV30
J: TRBJ2-7
CDR3: CAWSVQESGIMRLHPHYEQYF
DNA: TGTGCCTGGAGTGTACAGGAAAGCGGCATTATGCGACTCCATCCTCACTACGAGCAGTACTTC

D: NA
size: few
V: TRBV7-9
J: TRBJ2-2
CDR3: CASCLLIGLDGELFF
DNA: TGTGCCAGCTGCTTATTAATCGGGCTTGACGGGGAGCTGTTTTTT

D: TRBD1
size: NA
V: TRBV11-2
J: TRBJ2-1
CDR3: CASSGRQGPYNEQFF
DNA: TGTGCCAGCAGCGGCAGACAGGGCCCCTACAATGAGCAGTTCTTC

D: TRBD2
size: many
V: TRBV20-1
J: TRBJ2-7
CDR3: CSARTSGYEQYF
DNA: TGCAGTGCGCGGACTAGCGGCTACGAGCAGTACTTC

D: NA
size: few
V: TRBV7-6
J: TRBJ2-4
CDR3: CASSLEWGDIQYF
DNA: TGTGCCAGCAGCTTAGAATGGGGTGACATTCAGTACTTC

D: TRBD1
size: NA
V: TRBV19
J: TRBJ2-2
CDR3: CASSRGTGNTGELFF
DNA: TGTGCCAGTAGTCGGGGGACAGGGAACACCGGGGAGCTGTTTTTT

D: TRBD1
size: NA
V: TRBV7-9
J: TRBJ1-1
CDR3: CASSDGDRGTEAFF
DNA: TGTGCCAGCAGCGACGGGGACAGGGGCACTGAAGCTTTCTTT

D: NA
size: few
V: TRBV7-9
J: TRBJ1-2
CDR3: CASSLVLAGDNYGYTF
DNA: TGTGCCAGCAGCTTAGTACTAGCAGGAGATAACTATGGCTACACCTTC

D: TRBD2
size: few
V: TRBV6-6
J: TRBJ2-5
CDR3: CASSSYVGGIQETQYF
DNA: TGTGCCAGCAGTTCCTACGTCGGGGGGATCCAAGAGACCCAGTACTTC

D: TRBD1
size: NA
V: TRBV27
J: TRBJ2-3
CDR3: CASSSLTGDGTDTQYF
DNA: TGTGCCAGCAGTTCCCTGACAGGGGATGGCACAGATACGCAGTATTTT

D: NA
size: NA
V: TRBV6-2/TRBV6-3
J: TRBJ1-5
CDR3: CASSNYGANQPQHF
DNA: TGTGCCAGCAGTAATTACGGGGCCAATCAGCCCCAGCATTTT

D: NA
size: NA
V: TRBV9
J: TRBJ1-6
CDR3: CASSTKGNSPLHF
DNA: TGTGCCAGCAGCACAAAGGGGAATTCACCCCTCCACTTT